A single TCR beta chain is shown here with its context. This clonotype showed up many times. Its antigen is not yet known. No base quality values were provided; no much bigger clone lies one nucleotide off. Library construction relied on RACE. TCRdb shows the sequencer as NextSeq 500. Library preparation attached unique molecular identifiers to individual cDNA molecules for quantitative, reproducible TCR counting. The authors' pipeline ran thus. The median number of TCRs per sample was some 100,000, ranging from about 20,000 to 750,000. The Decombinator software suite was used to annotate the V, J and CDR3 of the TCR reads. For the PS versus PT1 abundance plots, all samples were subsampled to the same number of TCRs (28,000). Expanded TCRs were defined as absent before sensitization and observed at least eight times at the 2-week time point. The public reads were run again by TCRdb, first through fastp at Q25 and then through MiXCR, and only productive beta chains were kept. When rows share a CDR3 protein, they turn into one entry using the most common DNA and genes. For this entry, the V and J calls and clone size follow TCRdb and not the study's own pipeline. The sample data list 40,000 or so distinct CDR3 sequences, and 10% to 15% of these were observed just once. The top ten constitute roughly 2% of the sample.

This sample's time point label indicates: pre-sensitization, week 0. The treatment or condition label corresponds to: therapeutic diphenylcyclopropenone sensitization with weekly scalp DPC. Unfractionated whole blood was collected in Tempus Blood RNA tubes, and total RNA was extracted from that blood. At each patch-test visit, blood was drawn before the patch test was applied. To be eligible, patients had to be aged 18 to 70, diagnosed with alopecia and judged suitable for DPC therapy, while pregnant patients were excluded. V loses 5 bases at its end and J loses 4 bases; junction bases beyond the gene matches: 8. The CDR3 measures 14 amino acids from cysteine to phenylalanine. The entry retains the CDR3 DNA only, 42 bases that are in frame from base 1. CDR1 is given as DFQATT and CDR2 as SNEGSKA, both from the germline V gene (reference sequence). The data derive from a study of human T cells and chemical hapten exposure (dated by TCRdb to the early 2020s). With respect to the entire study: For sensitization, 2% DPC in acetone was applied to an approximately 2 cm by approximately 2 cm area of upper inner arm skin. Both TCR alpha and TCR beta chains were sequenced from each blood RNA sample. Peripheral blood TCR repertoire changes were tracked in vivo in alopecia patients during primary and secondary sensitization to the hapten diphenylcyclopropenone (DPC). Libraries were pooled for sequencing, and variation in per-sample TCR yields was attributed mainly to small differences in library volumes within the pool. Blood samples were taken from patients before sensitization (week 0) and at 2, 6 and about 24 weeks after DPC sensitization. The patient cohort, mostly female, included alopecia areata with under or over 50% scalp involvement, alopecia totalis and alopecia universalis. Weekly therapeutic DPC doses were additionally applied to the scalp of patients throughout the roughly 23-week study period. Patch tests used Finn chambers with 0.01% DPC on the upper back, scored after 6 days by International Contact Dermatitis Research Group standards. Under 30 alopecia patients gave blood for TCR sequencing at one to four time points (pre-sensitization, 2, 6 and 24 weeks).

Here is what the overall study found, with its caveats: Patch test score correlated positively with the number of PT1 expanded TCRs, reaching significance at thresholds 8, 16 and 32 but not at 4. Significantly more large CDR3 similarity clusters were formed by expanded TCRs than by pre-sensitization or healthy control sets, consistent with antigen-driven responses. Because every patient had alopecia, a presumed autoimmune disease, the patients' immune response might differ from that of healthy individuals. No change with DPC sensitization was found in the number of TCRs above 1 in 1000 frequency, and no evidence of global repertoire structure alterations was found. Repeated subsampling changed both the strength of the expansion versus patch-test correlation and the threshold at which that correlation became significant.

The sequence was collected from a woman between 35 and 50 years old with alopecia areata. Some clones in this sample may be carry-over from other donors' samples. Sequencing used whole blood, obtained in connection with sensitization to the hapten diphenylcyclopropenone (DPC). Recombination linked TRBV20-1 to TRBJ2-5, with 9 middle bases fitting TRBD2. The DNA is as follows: TGCAGTGCTCGACTTAGCGGGAGCGGAGAGACCCAGTACTTC. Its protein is CSARLSGSGETQYF.